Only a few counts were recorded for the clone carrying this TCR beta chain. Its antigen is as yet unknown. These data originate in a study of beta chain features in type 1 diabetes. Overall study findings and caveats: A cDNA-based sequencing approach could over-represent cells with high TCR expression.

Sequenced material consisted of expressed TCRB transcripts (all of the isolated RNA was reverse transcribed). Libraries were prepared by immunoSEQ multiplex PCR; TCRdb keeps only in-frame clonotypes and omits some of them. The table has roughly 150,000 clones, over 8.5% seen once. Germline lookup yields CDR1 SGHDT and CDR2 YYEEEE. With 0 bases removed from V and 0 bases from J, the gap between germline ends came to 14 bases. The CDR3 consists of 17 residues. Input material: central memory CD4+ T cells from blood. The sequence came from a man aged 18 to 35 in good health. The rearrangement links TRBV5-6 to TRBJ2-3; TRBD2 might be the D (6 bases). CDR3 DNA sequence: TGTGCCAGCAGCTTGGCATGGAGGGAGTCTAGCACAGATACGCAGTATTTT. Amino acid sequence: CASSLAWRESSTDTQYF.